These T cell receptor beta chains were read from a single sample in a study of blood T cell repertoires in COVID-19. The table came from immunoSEQ multiplex PCR; TCRdb's copy has only in-frame clones and leaves some out. The sample gives 60,000 to 75,000 clones, around nine tenths of which show up once; under 15% is in the top ten. Sequencing input: peripheral blood. All receptors derive from a woman aged 60 to 75 with acute or convalescent COVID-19. Each CDR3 is given with its conserved first and last residue. A D gene is named only where the DNA matches it firmly. The size field is filled for only some rows; it gives once, few, many or a size class.

D: TRBD1
V: TRBV18
J: TRBJ1-2
size: -
CDR3: CASSPGTGGKYGYTF
DNA: TGTGCCAGCTCACCAGGGACAGGGGGCAAGTATGGCTACACCTTC

D: -
V: TRBV27
J: TRBJ1-6
size: -
CDR3: CASSNRKNSPLHF
DNA: TGTGCCAGCAGCAACAGGAAAAATTCACCCCTCCACTTT

D: TRBD2
V: TRBV27
J: TRBJ2-1
size: -
CDR3: CASSPMRAGGDNEQFF
DNA: TGTGCCAGCAGTCCGATGAGGGCGGGGGGAGACAATGAGCAGTTCTTC

D: -
V: TRBV6-5
J: TRBJ2-2
size: -
CDR3: CASRTPGFAGELFF
DNA: TGTGCCAGCAGGACCCCGGGTTTCGCCGGGGAGCTGTTTTTT

D: TRBD1
V: TRBV11-3
J: TRBJ2-7
size: -
CDR3: CASSSPRQGAGEQYF
DNA: TGTGCCAGCAGCTCCCCGAGGCAGGGGGCCGGGGAGCAGTACTTC

D: -
V: TRBV4-1
J: TRBJ1-1
size: -
CDR3: CASSQGGGHTEAFF
DNA: TGCGCCAGCAGCCAAGGGGGGGGACACACTGAAGCTTTCTTT

D: -
V: TRBV7-6
J: TRBJ2-5
size: -
CDR3: CASSELGNQETQYF
DNA: TGTGCCAGCAGCGAACTAGGAAACCAAGAGACCCAGTACTTC

D: -
V: TRBV19
J: TRBJ1-5
size: once
CDR3: CASSVNTGAGVHQPQHF
DNA: TGTGCCAGTAGTGTTAATACCGGGGCAGGGGTTCATCAGCCCCAGCATTTT

D: -
V: TRBV10-3
J: TRBJ2-5
size: -
CDR3: CASGEQVPPETQYF
DNA: TGTGCCTCCGGAGAACAAGTGCCCCCGGAGACCCAGTACTTC

D: -
V: TRBV7-8
J: TRBJ2-7
size: -
CDR3: CASSFAILYEQYF
DNA: TGTGCCAGCAGCTTCGCAATACTATACGAGCAGTACTTC

D: -
V: TRBV28
J: TRBJ1-2
size: -
CDR3: CASSLQGSHGYTF
DNA: TGTGCCAGCAGTTTACAGGGTTCCCATGGCTACACCTTC

D: -
V: TRBV5-1
J: TRBJ2-3
size: -
CDR3: CASSLESGSTDTQYF
DNA: TGCGCCAGCAGCTTGGAGAGCGGAAGCACAGATACGCAGTATTTT

D: TRBD2
V: TRBV5-6
J: TRBJ2-3
size: -
CDR3: CASSSRLAGARRDTQYF
DNA: TGTGCCAGCAGCTCAAGACTAGCGGGGGCCCGCCGGGATACGCAGTATTTT

D: -
V: TRBV7-8
J: TRBJ1-2
size: -
CDR3: CASSPRGNYGYTF
DNA: TGTGCCAGCAGCCCGCGCGGTAACTATGGCTACACCTTC

D: TRBD1
V: TRBV4-2
J: TRBJ2-7
size: once
CDR3: CASSPGTADSYEQYF
DNA: TGTGCCAGCAGTCCCGGGACAGCCGACTCCTACGAGCAGTACTTC